This T cell receptor (beta chain) was recovered during a study of blood T cell repertoires in COVID-19. Across the study: Acute-phase and convalescent COVID-19 samples originated in the United States, Italy and Spain. From T cells, B-cell-depleted T cells, or PBMCs came the material, which was cDNA or gDNA.

The CDR3 covers 15 residues. V lost 1 base to trimming and J lost 4 bases; unmatched junction nucleotides: 3. CDR1 and CDR2 (germline): SGHAT, FQNNGV. Per the authors' pipeline: Amplification from reference gene primers served as the basis for estimated nucleated cell counts. The assay was immunoSEQ multiplex PCR, and TCRdb's table has in-frame clones only and misses some. That table is the source of V, J and clone size, and D and trimming were worked out from the DNA. This table has approximately 160,000 clones, about 81% appearing once. This chain joins TRBV11-2 and TRBJ2-2, with 7 bases identical to TRBD1. The sequenced sample was peripheral blood. The receptor's source is a man between 60 and 70 years old with active or convalescent COVID-19. CDR3 nucleotide sequence: TGTGCCAGCAGCTTAGGGACAGGAGCCACCGGGGAGCTGTTTTTT. Amino acids: CASSLGTGATGELFF. The variable domain in full, completed from reference TRBV11-2 and TRBJ2-2, reads EAGVAQSPRYKIIEKRQSVAFWCNPISGHATLYWYQQILGQGPKLLIQFQNNGVVDDSQLPKDRFSAERLKGVDSTLKIQPAKLEDSAVYLCASSLGTGATGELFFGEGSRLTVL.